Listed below are T cell receptor beta chains from one sample, sequenced in a study of T cell repertoires in cytomegalovirus infection. Their recognized antigens are unknown. TCRdb re-called the reads with MiXCR, one entry per CDR3 protein. In the table there are some 920,000 distinct CDR3 sequences, roughly 30% of which are singletons. Here the sequenced sample was cultured CD8+ T cells from PBMCs, taken from culture after CMV antigen stimulation. These receptors were obtained from a human donor in good health (CMV status not recorded). Some clones in this sample may be carry-over from other donors' samples. The CDR3 runs from the conserved cysteine through the conserved F or W. The D gene is left open where the match is weak. Rows may omit the clone size; those that give it use once, few, many or a size class.

cdr3_nt cdr3_aa j_call v_call d_call clone_size
TGTGCCAGCAGTCTCAGACGGGACAGGTTTAGCACAGATACGCAGTATTTT CASSLRRDRFSTDTQYF TRBJ2-3 TRBV27 TRBD1 NA
TGTGCCAGCAGTTACGGGTTGAGAGGCTACACCTTC CASSYGLRGYTF TRBJ1-2 TRBV6-2/TRBV6-3 NA NA
TGTGCCAGCAGCTTACGGGGTTTAGATACGCAGTATTTT CASSLRGLDTQYF TRBJ2-3 TRBV7-6 NA many
TGTGCCAGCAGTACACTTGATCAGGTCCCTGGCGGCTACACCTTC CASSTLDQVPGGYTF TRBJ1-2 TRBV27 NA NA
TGTGCCAGCAGTTACTCTACAGGGAAAAACAATGAGCAGTTCTTC CASSYSTGKNNEQFF TRBJ2-1 TRBV6-6 NA few
TGTGTCAGCAGTTTATACGCAGAGAACACTGAAGCTTTCTTT CVSSLYAENTEAFF TRBJ1-1 TRBV28 NA NA
TGTGCCAGCAGTCCCCTCCCCAGGGACCTTACTCATTCACCCCTCCACTTT CASSPLPRDLTHSPLHF TRBJ1-6 TRBV6-6 NA NA
TGTGCCAGCAGCTTGGACAGAGAGCGCAATCAGCCCCAGCATTTT CASSLDRERNQPQHF TRBJ1-5 TRBV5-5 NA few
TGTGCCAGCAGCTCTCGGACAGGGTTTGGCTACACCTTC CASSSRTGFGYTF TRBJ1-2 TRBV11-2 TRBD1 NA
TGTGCCAGCAGCTTGAGTAATTCCATCTACGAGCAGTACTTC CASSLSNSIYEQYF TRBJ2-7 TRBV7-9 NA NA
TGCAGCGTTGGGGGGGACAGCTACAATGAGCAGTTCTTC CSVGGDSYNEQFF TRBJ2-1 TRBV29-1 NA NA
TGTGCCAGCACCCAGAGGAGCTCCTACAATGAGCAGTTCTTC CASTQRSSYNEQFF TRBJ2-1 TRBV6-5 NA NA
TGTGTCAGCGGAAGAAATGAAAAACTGTTTTTT CVSGRNEKLFF TRBJ1-4 TRBV7-9 NA NA
TGTGCCAGCAGCCCCGGGTGGGGGGGGAGAAGTGGATCCTACAATGAGCAGTTCTTC CASSPGWGGRSGSYNEQFF TRBJ2-1 TRBV9 TRBD2 NA
TGTGCCAGCAGGGGACAGCCCAATCAGCCCCAGCATTTT CASRGQPNQPQHF TRBJ1-5 TRBV12-3/TRBV12-4 TRBD1 NA
TGCGCCAGCAGCCAAGATCGGGCGATGAACACTGAAGCTTTCTTT CASSQDRAMNTEAFF TRBJ1-1 TRBV4-1 NA NA
TGTGCCATCAGCGACAGTAGCAATCAGCCCCAGCATTTT CAISDSSNQPQHF TRBJ1-5 TRBV10-3 NA many
TGTGCCAGCAGCTGGAGCGAGTTCACAGATACGCAGTATTTT CASSWSEFTDTQYF TRBJ2-3 TRBV7-2 NA NA
TGTGCCAGCAGCACGGACAGGGCCTCTGGAAACACCATATATTTT CASSTDRASGNTIYF TRBJ1-3 TRBV11-1 TRBD1 many
TGTGCCAGCAGTGATCAGGGTTTCTTAAAGCCCCAGCATTTT CASSDQGFLKPQHF TRBJ1-5 TRBV25-1 NA NA
TGTGCCAGCAGTGCACAGGGGGCGCGCACAGATACGCAGTATTTT CASSAQGARTDTQYF TRBJ2-3 TRBV6-5 TRBD1 NA
TGTGCCAGCACCCCACAGGGGATCGGCACCGGGGAGCTGTTTTTT CASTPQGIGTGELFF TRBJ2-2 TRBV12-3/TRBV12-4 TRBD1 NA
TGTGCCAGTAGTATTCTTTCAGCAGATAGCAATCAGCCCCAGCATTTT CASSILSADSNQPQHF TRBJ1-5 TRBV19 NA NA
TGTGCCACTATAGGGACTAGCGGTTCTAACACCGGGGAGCTGTTTTTT CATIGTSGSNTGELFF TRBJ2-2 TRBV6-1 TRBD2 many
TGTGCCGTAGGACAGGACCAAGAGACCCAGTACTTC CAVGQDQETQYF TRBJ2-5 TRBV24-1 TRBD1 many
TGTGCCAGCAGTTCTGACTTGCTGGGGGGCCCAAGGGGTTGGGAGACCCAGTACTTC CASSSDLLGGPRGWETQYF TRBJ2-5 TRBV27 NA NA
TGCGCCAGCAGCTTGGCCGGGCGGGGGGGGAGCACAGATACGCAGTATTTT CASSLAGRGGSTDTQYF TRBJ2-3 TRBV5-1 TRBD2 NA
TGTGTCAGCAGTGAATTGGCAGGGGGGTACACAGATACGCAGTATTTT CVSSELAGGYTDTQYF TRBJ2-3 TRBV6-1 NA NA
TGCAGTGCTAGAGAAACGGGGGGATGGGCAGATACGCAGTATTTT CSARETGGWADTQYF TRBJ2-3 TRBV20-1 TRBD2 NA
TGTGCCAGCAGTTTATGGGGACAGGGAATTGGTTTCACTGAAGCTTTCTTT CASSLWGQGIGFTEAFF TRBJ1-1 TRBV28 TRBD1 NA
TGTGCCAGCAGTTTAACAGGTCTCACCACTCAGCATTTT CASSLTGLTTQHF TRBJ1-5 TRBV6-8 NA few
TGTGCCAGCAGTCCCGGTGACAGGGACACCGGGGAGCTGTTTTTT CASSPGDRDTGELFF TRBJ2-2 TRBV28 TRBD1 many
TGTGCCAGTATCGCGGCGGGTGGCTATGGCTACACCTTC CASIAAGGYGYTF TRBJ1-2 TRBV19 NA NA
TGTGCCAGCAGTTCGTACAGCTCCTACAATGAGCAGTTCTTC CASSSYSSYNEQFF TRBJ2-1 TRBV27 NA NA
TGTGCCAGCAGAACAGGGCTCGAAGTGCTGTTTTTT CASRTGLEVLFF TRBJ2-2 TRBV6-2/TRBV6-3 NA NA
TGTGCCAGCAGCTTAGCGAATGGGAATCAGCCCCAGCATTTT CASSLANGNQPQHF TRBJ1-5 TRBV7-8 NA many
TGTGCCAGCAGTTTCAAGGGGAGCACCTATGGCTACACCTTC CASSFKGSTYGYTF TRBJ1-2 TRBV12-3/TRBV12-4 NA NA
TGTGCCAGCAGTGGGGAGGTTCCCGGCACTGAAGCTTTCTTT CASSGEVPGTEAFF TRBJ1-1 TRBV28 NA NA
TGTGCCAGCAGCAACCTGACAGGCTCGGCGAAACTGTTTTTT CASSNLTGSAKLFF TRBJ1-4 TRBV7-6 NA NA
TGTGCCAGCAGGAAGGGAGGGATCTACAATGAGCAGTTCTTC CASRKGGIYNEQFF TRBJ2-1 TRBV25-1 TRBD2 few
TGTGCCAGCAGCTTAGGATCCCAGCGGGGGCCCTTTAAGGTTGAGCAGTTCTTC CASSLGSQRGPFKVEQFF TRBJ2-1 TRBV7-8 TRBD2 few
TGTGCCAGCAGTATCGGACAGGGGGGAAACACCATATATTTT CASSIGQGGNTIYF TRBJ1-3 TRBV27 TRBD1 once
TGTGCCAGGGGGGGCCACAATGAGCAGTTCTTC CARGGHNEQFF TRBJ2-1 TRBV2 NA few
TGTGCCTCCGGGTGGGGCGAAGCTTTCTTT CASGWGEAFF TRBJ1-1 TRBV2 NA NA